The next 23 T cell receptor beta chains were all read from a single sample in a study of siplizumab effects on memory and regulatory T cells. Here immunoSEQ multiplex PCR was the method, and the copy in TCRdb shows in-frame clones only, minus some. The sample lists about 120,000 clones; about 94% were seen once. Sequenced sample: non-Treg CD4+ T cells sorted from blood. The source of these receptors is a human donor in good health.

V gene TRBV7-3 combines with J gene TRBJ1-2; D is undetermined. Germline V CDR1 and CDR2: SGHTA, FQGTGA. V was cut by 1 base and J by 2 bases, with 8 bases left in between. The CDR3 contains 14 residues. The CDR3 here is CASSLNPENYGYTF. DNA of the CDR3: TGTGCCAGCAGCTTAAATCCGGAGAACTATGGCTACACCTTC.

The CDR3 DNA follows: TGTGCCAGCAGCTTCATAGATGGGACGGAACCAAACTATGGCTACACCTTC. This codes for CASSFIDGTEPNYGYTF. The chain employs TRBV11-1 and TRBJ1-2, with a tentative D call TRBD1 (5 bases). Germline CDR1 is SGHAT and CDR2 is FQDESV (reference sequence). Trimming shortened V by 3 bases and J by 2 bases, and 19 bases separated the two germline ends. The length of the CDR3 is 17 residues.

The rearrangement joins TRBV30 to TRBJ1-5; D is uncertain. Germline V gene data show CDR1 as GTSNPN and CDR2 as SVGIG (reference sequence). V lost 2 bases and J lost 6, with 5 bases in between. The CDR3 covers 11 residues. CDR3 loop: CAWSTGQPQHF. CDR3 nucleotides: TGTGCCTGGAGTACCGGTCAGCCCCAGCATTTT.

This clone came up a few times. The rearrangement joins TRBV25-1 to TRBJ2-5; no firm D call. Per germline, CDR1 MGHDK and CDR2 SYGVNS. The CDR3 has 15 amino acids. The ends were cut back, 1 base at V and 1 base at J, with 10 bases in the middle. CDR3 bases: TGTGCCAGCAGTGAATTTAGGCAGCTCCAAGAGACCCAGTACTTC. This codes for CASSEFRQLQETQYF.

J is TRBJ1-1 and V is TRBV5-1; the D is unclear. V was clipped by 4 bases and J by 6 bases, with 19 bases between them. The CDR3 has 15 amino acids. The germline CDR1 and CDR2 sequences are SGHRS and YFSETQ. The CDR3 protein is CASSANSGPGPEAFF. The CDR3 nucleotides read TGCGCCAGCAGCGCCAACTCCGGTCCGGGCCCTGAAGCTTTCTTT.

V and J are TRBV7-9 and TRBJ1-2; the match to TRBD1 covers 8 bases. The CDR3 has 15 residues. The V segment lost 1 base and the J segment 3 bases; nucleotides outside the gene matches: 4. Germline loops: CDR1 SEHNR, CDR2 FQNEAQ (reference sequence). The CDR3 loop reads CASSLDGQGYYGYTF. The DNA for the CDR3 is TGTGCCAGCAGCTTAGATGGACAGGGATACTATGGCTACACCTTC.

The V and J genes are TRBV5-1 and TRBJ2-5; 11 nucleotides align to TRBD1. The CDR3 loop spans 14 amino acids. CDR1 is SGHRS, CDR2 YFSETQ, per germline. V lost 4 bases and J lost 5; bases outside the gene matches: 4. CDR3: CASSLDRGRETQYF. CDR3 bases: TGCGCCAGCAGCCTGGACAGGGGGCGGGAGACCCAGTACTTC.

This chain uses TRBV5-1 with TRBJ2-3; D not resolved. Trimming took 4 bases from V and 2 from J, leaving 8 bases between them. Per the germline V gene, CDR1 is SGHRS and CDR2 is YFSETQ. The length of the CDR3 is 13 residues. CDR3 residues: CASSGYTTDTQYF. The DNA for the CDR3 is TGCGCCAGCAGCGGTTATACCACAGATACGCAGTATTTT.

About this clone: The sample has other DNA sequences that encode this CDR3 too. V gene TRBV20-1 combines with J gene TRBJ2-7; TRBD2 is a possible D gene (6 bases). Germline V lookup: CDR1 DFQATT, CDR2 SNEGSKA (reference sequence). There are 10 residues in the CDR3. Trimming pared 5 bases from V and 5 bases from J, leaving 7 bases between. DNA for the CDR3: TGCAGTGCTTGGGGGGACGAGCAGTACTTC. This sequence encodes CSAWGDEQYF.

The rearrangement links TRBV27 to TRBJ2-7, with a weak D call TRBD1 (6 bases). CDR1 is MNHEY, CDR2 SMNVEV, per germline (reference sequence). Trimming stripped 5 bases from V and 5 bases from J, with 16 bases between. The CDR3 is made up of 14 amino acids. CDR3 sequence: CASSPLYYRDEQYF. The CDR3 nucleotides are TGTGCCAGCAGTCCCCTCTACTACAGGGACGAGCAGTACTTC.

Worth noting for this clone: At one of its ends the junction is not consistent with the germline gene, which may arise from a read error. This chain connects TRBV5-4 to TRBJ1-1; the D gene is possibly TRBD1 (5 bases). CDR1 and CDR2 from the germline V gene are SGHNT and YYREEE (reference sequence). The CDR3 spans 11 residues. The CDR3 loop reads CASSMDTEAFF. As DNA, the CDR3 is TGTGCCAGCAGCATGGACACAGAAGCTTTCTTT.

The CDR3 region has the DNA TGTGCCAGCAGTGTTAATGGGGTATCCGAGCAGTACTTC. This codes for CASSVNGVSEQYF. The rearrangement uses TRBV2 and TRBJ2-7; D is undetermined. The V end lost 4 bases, the J end lost 6 bases, and 13 bases lay between the germline ends. Germline V gene sequence: CDR1 SNHLY, CDR2 FYNNEI. This CDR3 is built from 13 residues.

The chain recombines TRBV20-1 with TRBJ1-2, with D hard to call. CDR3 length equals 11 residues. Germline V lookup: CDR1 DFQATT, CDR2 SNEGSKA (reference sequence). V was pared by 7 bases and J by 6 bases, with 12 bases between. In DNA, the CDR3 is TGCAGTGTGTCACGAAGGGATGGCTACACCTTC. Amino acids: CSVSRRDGYTF.

J is TRBJ2-3 and V is TRBV7-2, with 8 nucleotides matching TRBD2. Germline CDR1 is SGHTA and CDR2 is FQGNSA. Losses at the gene ends were 6 bases for V and 2 bases for J; bases not matched to a gene: 7. The CDR3 has 15 amino acids. The DNA of the CDR3 is TGTGCCAGCAGTTACACTAGCGGTTCCACAGATACGCAGTATTTT. Its translation: CASSYTSGSTDTQYF.

The chain is built from TRBV4-1 and TRBJ2-7; TRBD2 agrees at 7 bases. Germline CDR1 reads MGHRA; CDR2 reads YSYEKL. V shed 0 bases, J shed 7 bases, and the junction held 3 bases outside the gene matches. The CDR3 is made up of 13 amino acids. The CDR3 nucleotides read TGCGCCAGCAGCCAAGACGTGGGGGGGGAGCAGTACTTC. Protein product: CASSQDVGGEQYF.

The count of this clone is one. The V call is TRBV6-6, the J call TRBJ1-5; 7 nucleotides agree with TRBD1. Germline-derived CDR1 and CDR2 are MNHNY and SVGAGI (reference sequence). This CDR3 contains 14 residues. V was pared by 6 bases and J by 1 base, with 3 bases of the junction left unmatched. CDR3: CASSPGQSNQPQHF. Here the CDR3 DNA reads TGTGCCAGCAGCCCGGGACAGAGCAATCAGCCCCAGCATTTT.

This chain joins TRBV19 and TRBJ1-6; D unclear. V was clipped by 6 bases and J by 7 bases, with 13 bases between them. The CDR3 is made up of 14 amino acids. The germline CDR1 and CDR2 sequences are LNHDA and SQIVND (reference sequence). CDR3 loop: CASSVTPENSPLHF. In DNA form, the CDR3 reads TGTGCCAGTAGCGTCACCCCGGAGAATTCACCCCTCCACTTT.

This clone was seen only once. The J gene is TRBJ1-4, the V gene TRBV18, with D possibly TRBD1 on 5 matching bases. In germline, CDR1 is KGHSH, CDR2 LQKENI. The CDR3 has 14 residues. Trimming removed 1 base from V and 8 bases from J, with 11 bases in between. CDR3 region: CASSPRQGGEKLFF. The DNA of the CDR3 is TGTGCCAGCTCACCACGTCAGGGAGGGGAAAAACTGTTTTTT.

The sample holds one count of this clone. The rearrangement uses TRBV28 and TRBJ1-5; possible D gene TRBD1, 5 bases. CDR1 MDHEN and CDR2 SYDVKM come from the germline V gene. V was shortened by 9 bases and J by 1 base, with 10 bases between the two germline ends. The CDR3 is 13 residues long. The CDR3 nucleotides are TGTGCCAGTTGGGGCGGCAGCAATCAGCCCCAGCATTTT. This translates into CASWGGSNQPQHF.

The V gene is TRBV28, the J gene TRBJ1-1, with 8 bases matching TRBD1. The CDR3 length is 11 residues. CDR1 is MDHEN, CDR2 SYDVKM, per germline. V lost 8 bases to trimming and J lost 12 bases; unmatched junction nucleotides: 8. The CDR3 is CASYRTGSTFF. The CDR3 bases are TGTGCCAGCTACCGGACAGGGAGTACTTTCTTT.

The chain couples TRBV5-1 to TRBJ1-6; possibly TRBD1 for D (5 bases). This CDR3 comprises 15 residues. Germline V gene lookup returns CDR1 SGHRS and CDR2 YFSETQ. The V and J ends lost 4 bases and 7 bases respectively, with 15 bases between them. CDR3 in amino acids: CASSPWGSQNSPLHF. The CDR3 coding sequence is TGCGCCAGCAGCCCTTGGGGGTCACAGAATTCACCCCTCCACTTT.

This clone was seen more than once but under ten times. One end of the junction fails to match germline, which may point to a read error. This chain links TRBV7-2 with TRBJ2-7; perhaps D is TRBD1 or TRBD2 (6 bases each). Germline V gives CDR1 SGHTA, CDR2 FQGNSA. CDR3 length: 10 amino acids. The CDR3 nucleotides read TGTGCCAGCAGCAACAGGGACTTAATCTTC. Amino acids: CASSNRDLIF.

The V call is TRBV7-2, the J call TRBJ1-2; D not resolved. Germline V gene sequence: CDR1 SGHTA, CDR2 FQGNSA. The CDR3 runs to 12 residues. Trimming took off 1 base at V and 6 bases at J, with 6 bases between the two ends. CDR3 sequence: CASSLVPHGYTF. In DNA form, the CDR3 reads TGTGCCAGCAGCTTAGTTCCTCATGGCTACACCTTC.